This T cell receptor (beta chain) emerged from a study of PD-1 blockade in classical Hodgkin lymphoma. Libraries were prepared by immunoSEQ multiplex PCR; TCRdb keeps only in-frame clonotypes and omits some of them. This table has 19,000 or so clones, about three quarters appearing once. Regarding time point: cycle 4 day 1 (C4D1), after less than seven weeks of nivolumab. There was relapse after autologous stem cell transplantation in every patient, and there was variation in brentuximab vedotin exposure. Patients reached a best response of complete response, partial response or progressive disease. This clone appeared a single time. The CDR3 totals 13 residues. Per germline, CDR1 LNHDA and CDR2 SQIVND (reference sequence). Unmatched junction bases numbered 7, after V lost 8 bases and J lost 5 bases.

The chain links TRBV19 to TRBJ1-2; 8 positions match TRBD1. This receptor was obtained from a human donor with classical Hodgkin lymphoma. The material was peripheral blood mononuclear cells (PBMCs), obtained before the fourth cycle of nivolumab. Here the CDR3 DNA reads TGTGCCAGTGGGGAACAGGGGGTTTATGGCTACACCTTC. Its protein product is CASGEQGVYGYTF.